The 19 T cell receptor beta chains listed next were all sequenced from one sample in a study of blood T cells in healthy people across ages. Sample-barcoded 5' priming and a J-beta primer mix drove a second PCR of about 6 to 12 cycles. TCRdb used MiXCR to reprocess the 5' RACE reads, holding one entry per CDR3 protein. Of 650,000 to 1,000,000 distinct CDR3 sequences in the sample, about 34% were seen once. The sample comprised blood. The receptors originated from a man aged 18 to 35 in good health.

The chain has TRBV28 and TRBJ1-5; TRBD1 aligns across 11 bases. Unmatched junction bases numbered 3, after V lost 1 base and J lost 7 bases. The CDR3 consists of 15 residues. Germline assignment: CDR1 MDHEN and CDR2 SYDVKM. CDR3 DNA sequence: TGTGCCAGCAGTTTATTCGGACAGGGGGCACAGCCCCAGCATTTT. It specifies CASSLFGQGAQPQHF. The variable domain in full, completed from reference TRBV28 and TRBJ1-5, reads DVKVTQSSRYLVKRTGEKVFLECVQDMDHENMFWYRQDPGLGLRLIYFSYDVKMKEKGDIPEGYSVSREKKERFSLILESASTNQTSMYLCASSLFGQGAQPQHFGDGTRLSIL.

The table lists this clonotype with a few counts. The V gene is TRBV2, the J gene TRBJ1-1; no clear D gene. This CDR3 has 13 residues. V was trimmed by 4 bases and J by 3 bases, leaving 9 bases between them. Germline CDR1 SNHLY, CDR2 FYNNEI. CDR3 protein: CASSAWRDTEAFF. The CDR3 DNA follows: TGTGCCAGCAGTGCATGGAGGGACACTGAAGCTTTCTTT.

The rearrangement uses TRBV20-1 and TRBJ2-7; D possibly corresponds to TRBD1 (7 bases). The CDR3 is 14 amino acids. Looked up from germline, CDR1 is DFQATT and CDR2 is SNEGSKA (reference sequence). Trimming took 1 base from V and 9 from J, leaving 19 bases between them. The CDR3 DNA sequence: TGCAGTGCTAGAGGGCCAGGGGGGTACAATGGGCAGTACTTC. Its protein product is CSARGPGGYNGQYF.

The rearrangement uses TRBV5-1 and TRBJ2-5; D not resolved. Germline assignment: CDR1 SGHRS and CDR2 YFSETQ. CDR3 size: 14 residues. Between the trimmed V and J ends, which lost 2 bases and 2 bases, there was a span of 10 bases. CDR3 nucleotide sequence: TGCGCCAGCAGCTTCGCGGAATCACAAGAGACCCAGTACTTC. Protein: CASSFAESQETQYF. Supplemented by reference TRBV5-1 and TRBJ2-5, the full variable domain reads KAGVTQTPRYLIKTRGQQVTLSCSPISGHRSVSWYQQTPGQGLQFLFEYFSETQRNKGNFPGRFSGRQFSNSRSEMNVSTLELGDSALYLCASSFAESQETQYFGPGTRLLVL.

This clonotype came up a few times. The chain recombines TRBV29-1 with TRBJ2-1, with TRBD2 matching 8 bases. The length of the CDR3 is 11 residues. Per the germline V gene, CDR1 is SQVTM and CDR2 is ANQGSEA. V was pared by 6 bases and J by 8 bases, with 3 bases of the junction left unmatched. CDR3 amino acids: CSVGLGYEQFF. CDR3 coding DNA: TGCAGCGTGGGACTAGGTTATGAGCAGTTCTTC.

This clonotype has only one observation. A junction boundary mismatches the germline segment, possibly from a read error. The CDR3 DNA reads TGTGTCAGCACCGGGGGGTACCAAGAGACCCAGTACTTC. Translated: CVSTGGYQETQYF. The chain couples TRBV7-2 to TRBJ2-5; 7 bases align to TRBD2. Germline CDR1 SGHTA, CDR2 FQGNSA. There are 13 residues in the CDR3. Based on the CDR3 plus reference TRBV7-2 and TRBJ2-5, the full variable domain is GAGVSQSPSNKVTEKGKDVELRCDPISGHTALYWYRQSLGQGLEFLIYFQGNSAPDKSGLPSDRFSAERTGGSVSTLTIQRTQQEDSAVYLCVSTGGYQETQYFGPGTRLLVL.

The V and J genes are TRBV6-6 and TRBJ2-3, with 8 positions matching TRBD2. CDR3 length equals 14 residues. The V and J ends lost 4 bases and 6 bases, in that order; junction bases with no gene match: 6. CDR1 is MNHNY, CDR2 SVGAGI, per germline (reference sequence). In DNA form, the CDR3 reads TGTGCCAGCAGTTCCCTCCGGGGGGGTGATACGCAGTATTTT. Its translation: CASSSLRGGDTQYF.

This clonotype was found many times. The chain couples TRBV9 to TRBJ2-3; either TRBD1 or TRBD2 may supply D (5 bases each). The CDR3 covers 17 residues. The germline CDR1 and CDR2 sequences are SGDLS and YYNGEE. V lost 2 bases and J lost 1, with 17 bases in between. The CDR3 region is CASSVGSGTHRTDTQYF. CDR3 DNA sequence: TGTGCCAGCAGCGTTGGGTCCGGGACCCACCGCACAGATACGCAGTATTTT.

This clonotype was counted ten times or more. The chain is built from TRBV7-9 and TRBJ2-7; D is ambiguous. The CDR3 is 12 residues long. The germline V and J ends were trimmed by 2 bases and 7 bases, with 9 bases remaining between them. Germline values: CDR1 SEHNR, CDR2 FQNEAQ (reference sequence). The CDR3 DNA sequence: TGTGCCAGCAGCTTATTTGGAGAGGAGCAGTACTTC. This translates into CASSLFGEEQYF.

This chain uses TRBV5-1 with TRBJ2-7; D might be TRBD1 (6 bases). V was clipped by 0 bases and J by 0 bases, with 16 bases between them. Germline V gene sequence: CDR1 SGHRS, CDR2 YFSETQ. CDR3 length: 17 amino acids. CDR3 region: CASSLEYRELPSYEQYF. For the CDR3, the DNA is TGCGCCAGCAGCTTGGAGTACAGGGAATTACCCTCCTACGAGCAGTACTTC.

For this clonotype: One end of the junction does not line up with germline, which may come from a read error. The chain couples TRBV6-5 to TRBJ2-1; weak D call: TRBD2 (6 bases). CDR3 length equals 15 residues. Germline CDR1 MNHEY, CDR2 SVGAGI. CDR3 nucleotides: TGTGCCAGCAGTTTCGGGGGTAACTCCTACAATGAGCATTTCTTC. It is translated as CASSFGGNSYNEHFF.

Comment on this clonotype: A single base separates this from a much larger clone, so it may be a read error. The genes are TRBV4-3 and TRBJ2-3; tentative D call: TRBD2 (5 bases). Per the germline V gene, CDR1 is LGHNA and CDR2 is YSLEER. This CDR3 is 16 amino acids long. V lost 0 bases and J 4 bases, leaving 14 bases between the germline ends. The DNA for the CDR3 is TGCGCCAGCAGCCAAGATGAGAGCCCGGAGGCAGATACGCAGTATTTT. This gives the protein CASSQDESPEADTQYF.

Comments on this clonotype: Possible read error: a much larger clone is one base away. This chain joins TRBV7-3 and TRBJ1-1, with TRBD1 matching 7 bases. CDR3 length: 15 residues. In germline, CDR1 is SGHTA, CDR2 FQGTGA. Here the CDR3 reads CASSSRQGLNTAAFF. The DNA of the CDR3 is TGTGCCAGCAGCTCCAGACAGGGATTGAACACTGCAGCTTTCTTT.

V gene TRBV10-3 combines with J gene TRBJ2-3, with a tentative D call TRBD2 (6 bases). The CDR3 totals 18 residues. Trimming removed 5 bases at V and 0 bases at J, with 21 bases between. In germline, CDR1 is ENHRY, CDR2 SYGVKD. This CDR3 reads CAISPPRASGVSTDTQYF. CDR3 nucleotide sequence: TGTGCCATCAGTCCACCCAGAGCGTCGGGGGTTAGCACAGATACGCAGTATTTT.

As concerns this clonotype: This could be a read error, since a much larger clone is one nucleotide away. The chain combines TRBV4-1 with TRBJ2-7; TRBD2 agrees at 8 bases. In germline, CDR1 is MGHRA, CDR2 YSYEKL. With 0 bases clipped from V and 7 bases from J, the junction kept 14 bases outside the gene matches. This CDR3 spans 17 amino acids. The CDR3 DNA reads TGCGCCAGCAGCCAAGATCAAGTTAGCGGGGAATACAATGAGCAGTACTTC. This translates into CASSQDQVSGEYNEQYF.

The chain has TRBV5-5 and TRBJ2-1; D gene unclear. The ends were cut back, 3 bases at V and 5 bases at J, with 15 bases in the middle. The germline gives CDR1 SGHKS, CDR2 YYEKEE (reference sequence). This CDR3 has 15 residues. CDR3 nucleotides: TGTGCCAGCAGCTGGGTGCCCAGTCCACACAATGAGCAGTTCTTC. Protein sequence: CASSWVPSPHNEQFF. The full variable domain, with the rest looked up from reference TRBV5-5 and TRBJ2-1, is DAGVTQSPTHLIKTRGQQVTLRCSPISGHKSVSWYQQVLGQGPQFIFQYYEKEERGRGNFPDRFSARQFPNYSSELNVNALLLGDSALYLCASSWVPSPHNEQFFGPGTRLTVL.

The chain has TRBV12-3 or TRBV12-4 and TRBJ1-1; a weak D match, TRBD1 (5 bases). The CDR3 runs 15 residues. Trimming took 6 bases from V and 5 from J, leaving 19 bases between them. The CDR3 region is CASRGGYGGGTEAFF. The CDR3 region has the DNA TGTGCCAGCAGGGGGGGGTATGGTGGAGGGACTGAAGCTTTCTTT.

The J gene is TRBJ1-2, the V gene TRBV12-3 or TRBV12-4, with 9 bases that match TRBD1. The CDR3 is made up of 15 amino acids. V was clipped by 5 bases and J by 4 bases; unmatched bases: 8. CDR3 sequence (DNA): TGTGCCAGCAGTGCCTGGGACAGGGAACGCTATGGCTACACCTTC. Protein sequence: CASSAWDRERYGYTF.

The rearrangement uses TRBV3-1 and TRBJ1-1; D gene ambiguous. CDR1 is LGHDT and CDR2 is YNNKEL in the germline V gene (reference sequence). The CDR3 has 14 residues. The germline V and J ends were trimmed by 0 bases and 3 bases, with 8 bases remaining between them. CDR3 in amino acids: CASSQDLGYTEAFF. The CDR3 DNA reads TGTGCCAGCAGCCAAGATTTAGGGTACACTGAAGCTTTCTTT.